A selection of T cell receptor beta chains follows, all from one sample in a study of blood T cell repertoires in COVID-19. Here immunoSEQ multiplex PCR was the method, and the copy in TCRdb shows in-frame clones only, minus some. The sample consists of about 200,000 clones, around 82% of them appearing once. Sequenced material: PBMCs or T cells enriched from blood (not recorded which). All receptors come from a man in his forties who had recovered from COVID-19. Each CDR3 is given with its conserved first and last residue. A D gene is named only where the DNA matches it firmly. Clone size is given for some rows only: seen once, a few or many times, or a class if the clone is expanded.

. | TRBJ2-1 | TRBD2 | TRBV14 | CASSPIPAGAYNEQFF | TGTGCCAGCAGCCCCATTCCAGCGGGGGCCTACAATGAGCAGTTCTTC
. | TRBJ2-1 | . | TRBV24-1 | CATSDWGGSNEQFF | TGTGCCACCAGTGATTGGGGAGGAAGCAATGAGCAGTTCTTC
. | TRBJ1-1 | . | TRBV27 | CASSWQGTNTEAFF | TGTGCCAGCAGTTGGCAGGGGACAAACACTGAAGCTTTCTTT
. | TRBJ1-3 | . | TRBV7-8 | CASSLVSGPGNTIYF | TGTGCCAGCAGCTTAGTATCAGGGCCCGGAAACACCATATATTTT
. | TRBJ2-5 | . | TRBV6-5 | CASSLGAKETQYF | TGTGCCAGCAGTTTGGGAGCAAAAGAGACCCAGTACTTC
. | TRBJ1-2 | . | TRBV28 | CASSLRPGLYGYTF | TGTGCCAGCAGTTTAAGGCCAGGACTCTATGGCTACACCTTC
few | TRBJ1-1 | . | TRBV6-4 | CASSPRGGGGTEAFF | TGTGCCAGCAGCCCTAGGGGGGGAGGTGGGACTGAAGCTTTCTTT
. | TRBJ1-3 | . | TRBV6-5 | CASSYDRFSGNTIYF | TGTGCCAGCAGTTACGACAGATTCTCTGGAAACACCATATATTTT
. | TRBJ2-3 | TRBD1 | TRBV7-2 | CASSWTDREVNTQYF | TGTGCCAGCAGCTGGACGGACAGGGAAGTAAATACGCAGTATTTT
. | TRBJ2-7 | TRBD1 | TRBV7-9 | CASSSPTGQGQYF | TGTGCCAGCAGCTCCCCAACCGGACAGGGTCAGTACTTC
. | TRBJ2-1 | . | TRBV27 | CASSHGQYSNEQFF | TGTGCCAGCAGTCATGGACAGTATTCCAATGAGCAGTTCTTC
. | TRBJ1-1 | TRBD1 | TRBV28 | CASKGQRLEAFF | TGTGCCAGCAAGGGACAGAGACTAGAAGCTTTCTTT
. | TRBJ1-5 | TRBD1 | TRBV4-1 | CASSTTRGRSVNQPQHF | TGCGCCAGCAGCACGACCAGGGGGCGGTCGGTCAATCAGCCCCAGCATTTT
once | TRBJ1-2 | . | TRBV7-9 | CASPRPNLYGYTF | TGTGCCAGCCCGAGGCCAAACCTCTATGGCTACACCTTC
. | TRBJ1-1 | . | TRBV10-3 | CAISPRGPTGRGTEAFF | TGTGCCATCAGTCCTAGGGGACCTACAGGCAGGGGCACTGAAGCTTTCTTT
. | TRBJ2-1 | . | TRBV7-2 | CASSLGGSYNEQFF | TGTGCCAGCAGCCTCGGGGGATCCTACAATGAGCAGTTCTTC
. | TRBJ1-2 | . | TRBV3-1/TRBV3-2 | CASSQVGALYGYTF | TGTGCCAGCAGCCAAGTAGGGGCCCTCTATGGCTACACCTTC
. | TRBJ2-4 | . | TRBV5-4 | CASSLDRGNIQYF | TGTGCCAGCAGCTTGGATCGGGGAAACATTCAGTACTTC
. | TRBJ2-7 | TRBD2 | TRBV7-6 | CASSRGAGGRDEQYF | TGTGCCAGCAGCCGGGGAGCGGGAGGGAGGGACGAGCAGTACTTC
. | TRBJ2-1 | . | TRBV6-5 | CASRNRKSSYNEQFF | TGTGCCAGCAGAAACCGCAAGAGCTCCTACAATGAGCAGTTCTTC
. | TRBJ1-2 | TRBD1 | TRBV2 | CASSSGQGAAGYTF | TGTGCCAGCAGCTCAGGACAGGGGGCCGCTGGCTACACCTTC
. | TRBJ1-2 | . | TRBV19 | CASRLGQGFNYGYTF | TGTGCCAGTAGGTTGGGGCAGGGGTTCAACTATGGCTACACCTTC
. | TRBJ2-1 | TRBD1 | TRBV7-8 | CASSLARGRAIRNEQFF | TGTGCCAGCAGCTTAGCCAGGGGGCGCGCTATTAGGAATGAGCAGTTCTTC
. | TRBJ1-2 | . | TRBV7-2 | CASSFHRANYGYTF | TGTGCCAGCAGCTTTCACAGGGCTAACTATGGCTACACCTTC
. | TRBJ1-1 | . | TRBV9 | CASSPLRNTEAFF | TGTGCCAGCAGCCCTCTAAGGAACACTGAAGCTTTCTTT
few | TRBJ2-7 | . | TRBV21-1 | CASSNFGRLPSSYEQYF | TGTGCCAGCAGCAACTTCGGGAGGCTTCCTAGCTCCTACGAGCAGTACTTC
few | TRBJ1-3 | . | TRBV27 | CASSRGGWDSGNTIYF | TGTGCCAGCAGTAGGGGGGGATGGGACTCTGGAAACACCATATATTTT
. | TRBJ1-6 | TRBD1 | TRBV30 | CAWSVTGGNSPLHF | TGTGCCTGGAGTGTAACAGGGGGAAATTCACCCCTCCACTTT
. | TRBJ2-2 | TRBD2 | TRBV13 | CASSLGLAGGGTGELFF | TGTGCCAGCAGCTTAGGCCTAGCCGGGGGGGGCACCGGGGAGCTGTTTTTT